This TCR beta chain appears in the sequencing data of a study of patients and donors after allogeneic stem cell transplantation. V lost 3 bases and J lost 2, with 15 bases in between. The CDR3 is 16 amino acids. CDR1 and CDR2 (germline): KGHSH, LQKENI. One entry per CDR3 protein results from TCRdb running MiXCR on the RT-PCR reads. The sample shows hundreds of thousands of distinct CDR3 sequences, 13% to 15% of them seen only once. The table lists this clonotype with many counts. The chain employs TRBV18 and TRBJ2-3; D ambiguous. The source material was blood, either unsorted or a sorted T cell fraction (not recorded which). The clonotype was recovered from a human donor who was either an allogeneic HSCT recipient or a stem cell or donor lymphocyte infusion donor (not recorded which). It is not recorded whose cells these are; they may come from a transplant donor. The CDR3 sequence is CASSPVLLSNTDTQYF. The CDR3 region has the DNA TGTGCCAGCTCACCGGTCCTCTTATCCAACACAGATACGCAGTATTTT.